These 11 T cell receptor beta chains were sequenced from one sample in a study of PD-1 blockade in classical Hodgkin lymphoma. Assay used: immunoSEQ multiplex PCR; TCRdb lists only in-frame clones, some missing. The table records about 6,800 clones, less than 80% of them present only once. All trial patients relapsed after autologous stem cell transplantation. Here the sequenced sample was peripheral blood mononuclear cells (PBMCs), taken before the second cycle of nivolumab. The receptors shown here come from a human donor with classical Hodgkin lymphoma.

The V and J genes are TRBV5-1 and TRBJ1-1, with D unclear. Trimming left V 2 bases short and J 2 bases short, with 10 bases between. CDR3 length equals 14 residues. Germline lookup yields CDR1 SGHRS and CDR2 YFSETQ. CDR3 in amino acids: CASSFNGGNTEAFF. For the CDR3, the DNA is TGCGCCAGCAGCTTCAACGGAGGAAACACTGAAGCTTTCTTT.

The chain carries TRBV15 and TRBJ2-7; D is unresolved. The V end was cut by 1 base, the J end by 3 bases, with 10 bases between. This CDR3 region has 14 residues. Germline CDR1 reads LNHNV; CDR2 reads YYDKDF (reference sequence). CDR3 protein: CATSRGSPNYEQYF. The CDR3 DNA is TGTGCCACCAGCAGAGGGAGTCCTAACTACGAGCAGTACTTC.

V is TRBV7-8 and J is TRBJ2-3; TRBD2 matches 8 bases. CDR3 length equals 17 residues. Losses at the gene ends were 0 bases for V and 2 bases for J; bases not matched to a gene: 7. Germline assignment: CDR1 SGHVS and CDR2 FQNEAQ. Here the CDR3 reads CASSLAGLAGLTDTQYF. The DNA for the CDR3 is TGTGCCAGCAGCTTAGCGGGGCTAGCGGGCCTCACAGATACGCAGTATTTT.

CDR3 sequence: CASSSGPPSGANEQFF. In DNA, the CDR3 is TGTGCCAGCAGCTCGGGACCACCTTCGGGGGCCAATGAGCAGTTCTTC. The rearrangement joins TRBV7-3 to TRBJ2-1, with D perhaps being TRBD1 or TRBD2 (6 bases each). Germline V gene lookup returns CDR1 SGHTA and CDR2 FQGTGA. The CDR3 runs 16 residues. V was clipped by 4 bases and J by 6 bases, with 19 bases between them.

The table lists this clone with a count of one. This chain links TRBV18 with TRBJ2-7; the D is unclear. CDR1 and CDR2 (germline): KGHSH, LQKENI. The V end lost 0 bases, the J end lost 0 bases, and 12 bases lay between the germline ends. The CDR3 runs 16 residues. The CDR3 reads CASSPPKGPVSYEQYF. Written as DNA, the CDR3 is TGTGCCAGCTCACCACCGAAAGGGCCCGTCTCCTACGAGCAGTACTTC.

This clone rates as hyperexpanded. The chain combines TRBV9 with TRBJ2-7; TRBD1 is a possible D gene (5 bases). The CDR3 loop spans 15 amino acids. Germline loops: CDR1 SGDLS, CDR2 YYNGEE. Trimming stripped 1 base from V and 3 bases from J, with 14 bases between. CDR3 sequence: CASSVKGAWGYEQYF. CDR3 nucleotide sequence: TGTGCCAGCAGCGTAAAAGGGGCGTGGGGCTACGAGCAGTACTTC.

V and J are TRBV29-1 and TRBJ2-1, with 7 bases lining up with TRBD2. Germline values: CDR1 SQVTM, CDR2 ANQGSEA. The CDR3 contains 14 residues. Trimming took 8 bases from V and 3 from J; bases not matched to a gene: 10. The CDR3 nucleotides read TGCAGCTCGAAGACCGGGACTATCTACAATGAGCAGTTCTTC. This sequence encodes CSSKTGTIYNEQFF.

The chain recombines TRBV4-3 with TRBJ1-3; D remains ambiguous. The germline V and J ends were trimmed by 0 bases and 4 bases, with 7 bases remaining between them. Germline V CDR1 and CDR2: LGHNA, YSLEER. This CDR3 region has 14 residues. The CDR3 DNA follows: TGCGCCAGCAGCCAAGACCTGACAGGAAACACCATATATTTT. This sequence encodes CASSQDLTGNTIYF.

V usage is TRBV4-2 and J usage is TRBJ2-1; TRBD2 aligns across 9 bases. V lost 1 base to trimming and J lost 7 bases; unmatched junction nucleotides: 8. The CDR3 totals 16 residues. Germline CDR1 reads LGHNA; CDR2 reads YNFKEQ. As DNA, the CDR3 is TGTGCCAGCAGCCAAGCGATAGCGGGAGTCTATAATGAGCAGTTCTTC. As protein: CASSQAIAGVYNEQFF.

CDR3 coding DNA: TGTGCCAGCTCCCAAAACCAAGGACAGGGGAATGAGCAGTTCTTC. It is translated as CASSQNQGQGNEQFF. This chain joins TRBV18 and TRBJ2-1, with 9 bases fitting TRBD1. Trimming cost V 6 bases and J 7 bases; bases outside gene matches: 10. Germline V CDR1 and CDR2: KGHSH, LQKENI. The CDR3 length is 15 residues.

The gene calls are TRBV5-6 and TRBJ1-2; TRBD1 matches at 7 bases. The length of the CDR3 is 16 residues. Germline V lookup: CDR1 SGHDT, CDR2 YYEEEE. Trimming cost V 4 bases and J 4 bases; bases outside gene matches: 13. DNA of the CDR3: TGTGCCAGCAGCCCATTACGGCAGGGGGGCATCTATGGCTACACCTTC. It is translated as CASSPLRQGGIYGYTF. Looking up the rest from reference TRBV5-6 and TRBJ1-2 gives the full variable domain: DAGVTQSPTHLIKTRGQQVTLRCSPKSGHDTVSWYQQALGQGPQFIFQYYEEEERQRGNFPDRFSGHQFPNYSSELNVNALLLGDSALYLCASSPLRQGGIYGYTFGSGTRLTVV.